What follows is one T cell receptor beta chain and its context. Its specificity is not known. The data belong to a study of blood T cells in healthy people across ages. Regarding the study as a whole: CMV status of donors was unknown, possibly confounding expanded clonotype changes. Naive CD4+ cell counts and diversity both ran higher in long-lived than in aged donors.

Through a sample-barcoded 5' primer and a J-beta primer mix, a second PCR was run for roughly 6 to 11 cycles. TCRdb re-analysed the 5' RACE reads in MiXCR, keeping a single row per CDR3 protein. This table holds roughly 1,100,000 distinct CDR3 sequences, less than 25% found once. These data are also associated with another study on T cells of mothers and their children. From that paper: Using the M1S primer, the second PCR added sample barcodes along with 2-4 random nucleotides.

The TCR sequence derives from a girl aged 2 to 9 in good health. Source material: blood.

CDR3 in amino acids: CASSLEREHYEQYF. The CDR3 DNA reads as TGTGCCAGCAGTTTAGAGCGGGAGCACTACGAGCAGTACTTC. The V and J genes are TRBV28 and TRBJ2-7, with 8 bases that match TRBD2. Germline V gene sequence: CDR1 MDHEN, CDR2 SYDVKM. The junction had 3 bases not matched to a gene; V was cut back by 2 bases and J by 3 bases. This CDR3 spans 14 amino acids.